The table lists the clone carrying this TCR beta chain with a count of one. Its specificity is unknown. These data originate in a study of T cell responses to AZD1222 COVID-19 vaccine. Study-level results: Among spike-specific TCRs, nearly half reportedly target unmutated variant regions.

Libraries were prepared by immunoSEQ multiplex PCR; TCRdb keeps only in-frame clonotypes and omits some of them. The top ten hold about 4.6% of the sample, which has more than 140,000 clones, more than 75% seen once. Sequenced here: peripheral blood, sampled on day 0 of AZD1222 vaccination. The sequence derives from an adult in good health.

The CDR3 loop reads CASSVGRTSYEQYF. CDR3 coding DNA: TGTGCCAGCAGCGTAGGACGAACTTCCTACGAGCAGTACTTC. The gene calls are TRBV11-2 and TRBJ2-7, with D hard to call. This CDR3 has 14 amino acids. Per germline, CDR1 SGHAT and CDR2 FQNNGV. Trimming left V 5 bases short and J 1 base short, with 12 bases between. Complete variable domain (other parts from reference TRBV11-2 and TRBJ2-7): EAGVAQSPRYKIIEKRQSVAFWCNPISGHATLYWYQQILGQGPKLLIQFQNNGVVDDSQLPKDRFSAERLKGVDSTLKIQPAKLEDSAVYLCASSVGRTSYEQYFGPGTRLTVT.